These 31 T cell receptor beta chains originate from one sample sequenced in a study of blood T cell repertoires in COVID-19. The assay was immunoSEQ multiplex PCR, and TCRdb's table has in-frame clones only and misses some. The sample yields about 350,000 clones, approximately 84% seen once. The sample was PBMCs or T cells enriched from blood (not recorded which). Receptors originate from a woman under 40 who had recovered from COVID-19.

This chain uses TRBV3-1 (or the pseudogene TRBV3-2) with TRBJ2-3; 9 positions agree with TRBD2. With V trimmed by 2 bases and J by 0 bases, 12 bases remained unmatched. Per germline, CDR1 LGHDT and CDR2 YNNKEL (reference sequence). This CDR3 has 19 amino acids. The DNA of the CDR3 is TGTGCCAGCAGCCAATTTGGTGGAATAGCGGGGGCCAGCACAGATACGCAGTATTTT. This translates into CASSQFGGIAGASTDTQYF.

This clone has only a few counts. The J gene is TRBJ2-1, the V gene TRBV3-1 (or the pseudogene TRBV3-2); no firm D call. V was cut by 0 bases and J by 10 bases, with 10 bases left in between. This CDR3 comprises 13 residues. In germline, CDR1 is LGHDT, CDR2 YNNKEL (reference sequence). The CDR3: CASSQDIVGEQFF. DNA of the CDR3: TGTGCCAGCAGCCAAGACATAGTCGGGGAGCAGTTCTTC.

The genes are TRBV30 and TRBJ1-3, with TRBD1 as a possible D gene (5 bases). Trimming left V 0 bases short and J 2 bases short, with 17 bases between. The CDR3 covers 17 residues. Germline CDR1 reads GTSNPN; CDR2 reads SVGIG (reference sequence). DNA of the CDR3: TGTGCCTGGAGTGTAAGGAGGGGAACGCGAGCTGGAAACACCATATATTTT. Its protein is CAWSVRRGTRAGNTIYF. Full variable domain (remainder filled in from reference TRBV30 and TRBJ1-3): SQTIHQWPATLVQPVGSPLSLECTVEGTSNPNLYWYRQAAGRGLQLLFYSVGIGQISSEVPQNLSASRPQDRQFILSSKKLLLSDSGFYLCAWSVRRGTRAGNTIYFGEGSWLTVV.

The V call is TRBV29-1, the J call TRBJ2-3; 9 positions match TRBD1. In germline, CDR1 is SQVTM, CDR2 ANQGSEA. CDR3 length: 14 residues. J lost 0 bases, V lost 7 bases, and 5 bases had no gene match. The CDR3 DNA reads as TGCAGCGCAGGGACAGGGACTAGCACAGATACGCAGTATTTT. Its protein product is CSAGTGTSTDTQYF.

CDR3 coding DNA: TGTGCCAGCAGTTTACTACAAAGCGCTGAAGCTTTCTTT. Translating it yields CASSLLQSAEAFF. The rearrangement joins TRBV28 to TRBJ1-1; no definite D call. CDR1 and CDR2 from the germline V gene are MDHEN and SYDVKM. The CDR3 runs to 13 residues. V lost 2 bases, J lost 6 bases, and 10 bases lay in between. Supplemented by reference TRBV28 and TRBJ1-1, the full variable domain reads DVKVTQSSRYLVKRTGEKVFLECVQDMDHENMFWYRQDPGLGLRLIYFSYDVKMKEKGDIPEGYSVSREKKERFSLILESASTNQTSMYLCASSLLQSAEAFFGQGTRLTVV.

This chain joins TRBV19 and TRBJ1-5, with D tentatively TRBD1 (6 bases). Between the trimmed V and J ends, which lost 5 bases and 2 bases, there was a span of 13 bases. The length of the CDR3 is 15 residues. Germline V gene data show CDR1 as LNHDA and CDR2 as SQIVND (reference sequence). The CDR3 bases are TGTGCCAGTAGTCCGACAGGTATGGGCAATCAGCCCCAGCATTTT. Translated, it gives CASSPTGMGNQPQHF.

The chain combines TRBV7-8 with TRBJ2-1; 7 positions match TRBD1. This CDR3 is 15 amino acids long. V gave up 3 bases and J gave up 2 bases; unmatched junction bases: 4. Germline CDR1 is SGHVS and CDR2 is FQNEAQ. The CDR3 region has the DNA TGTGCCAGCAGCTTTTTCGGGACAGCCTACAATGAGCAGTTCTTC. It translates to CASSFFGTAYNEQFF. Supplemented by reference TRBV7-8 and TRBJ2-1, the full variable domain reads GAGVSQSPRYKVAKRGQDVALRCDPISGHVSLFWYQQALGQGPEFLTYFQNEAQLDKSGLPSDRFFAERPEGSVSTLKIQRTQQEDSAVYLCASSFFGTAYNEQFFGPGTRLTVL.

This sequence joins TRBV24-1 and TRBJ1-2; weak D call: TRBD1 (6 bases). The length of the CDR3 is 12 residues. V lost 7 bases and J 6 bases, leaving 11 bases between the germline ends. CDR1 is KGHDR, CDR2 SFDVKD, per germline. The CDR3 DNA reads as TGTGCCACCAGCACAGGGTGGGATGGCTACACCTTC. Protein product: CATSTGWDGYTF.

This clone appeared a single time. This chain links TRBV7-9 with TRBJ2-6; D not resolved. V lost 5 bases and J 0 bases, leaving 14 bases between the germline ends. This CDR3 spans 17 amino acids. The germline gives CDR1 SEHNR, CDR2 FQNEAQ (reference sequence). The CDR3 coding sequence is TGTGCCAGCAGCCAACCTGACAACTTCTCTGGGGCCAACGTCCTGACTTTC. Translation gives CASSQPDNFSGANVLTF.

V and J are TRBV15 and TRBJ1-3, with a possible D match to TRBD1 (5 bases). Germline CDR1 reads LNHNV; CDR2 reads YYDKDF (reference sequence). This CDR3 is built from 14 residues. Trimming left V 1 base short and J 14 bases short, with 18 bases between. In DNA, the CDR3 is TGTGCCACCAGCAGAGGCCCTGACAACCCAGGGCTATATTTT. The encoded protein is CATSRGPDNPGLYF.

This clone has only one observation. V and J are TRBV10-3 and TRBJ2-7; 10 bases align to TRBD2. Germline V gene lookup returns CDR1 ENHRY and CDR2 SYGVKD. This CDR3 comprises 13 residues. The ends lost 10 bases at V and 0 bases at J; junction bases unmatched: 3. CDR3 amino acids: CATGLASSYEQYF. The DNA of the CDR3 is TGTGCCACGGGACTAGCGAGCTCCTACGAGCAGTACTTC.

V usage is TRBV19 and J usage is TRBJ2-2; TRBD1 aligns across 7 bases. The CDR3 runs to 15 residues. From germline, CDR1 is LNHDA and CDR2 SQIVND (reference sequence). Germline trimming cut 5 bases from V and 5 bases from J; bases unmatched to any gene: 8. The CDR3 coding sequence is TGTGCCAGTAGTCAAAGACAGGGTTGGACCGGGGAGCTGTTTTTT. Its protein product is CASSQRQGWTGELFF.

V and J are TRBV28 and TRBJ1-1, with D possibly matching TRBD1 (6 bases). The germline V and J ends were trimmed by 6 bases and 5 bases, with 22 bases remaining between them. Germline values: CDR1 MDHEN, CDR2 SYDVKM. This CDR3 comprises 16 residues. This CDR3 is CASSPSPGEGETEAFF. The CDR3 nucleotides are TGTGCCAGCAGCCCCTCCCCAGGGGAGGGAGAAACTGAAGCTTTCTTT.

This clone was seen a handful of times. The chain links TRBV19 to TRBJ1-5; D gene ambiguous. Germline V gives CDR1 LNHDA, CDR2 SQIVND (reference sequence). V was trimmed by 4 bases and J by 5 bases, leaving 9 bases between them. This CDR3 is built from 13 residues. For the CDR3, the DNA is TGTGCCAGTAGTAGTCAAGTAGATCAGCCCCAGCATTTT. This codes for CASSSQVDQPQHF.

The chain combines TRBV7-2 with TRBJ1-2; D remains ambiguous. From germline, CDR1 is SGHTA and CDR2 FQGNSA. Trimming removed 4 bases at V and 4 bases at J, with 10 bases between. This CDR3 is 13 amino acids long. CDR3 sequence (DNA): TGTGCCAGCAGCTCCGGAGGTTTCTATGGCTACACCTTC. Protein: CASSSGGFYGYTF.

This clone was seen a single time. This chain uses TRBV9 with TRBJ1-2; 11 bases align to TRBD1. J was trimmed by 8 bases and V by 2 bases; bases with no gene match: 11. This CDR3 spans 16 amino acids. Germline assignment: CDR1 SGDLS and CDR2 YYNGEE. In DNA form, the CDR3 reads TGTGCCAGCAGCGTTACGCCGGGACAGGGGGTAGGAGGCTACACCTTC. Its protein product is CASSVTPGQGVGGYTF.

This sequence joins TRBV9 and TRBJ2-3; no clear D gene. The V and J ends lost 4 bases and 1 base respectively, with 16 bases between them. Per the germline V gene, CDR1 is SGDLS and CDR2 is YYNGEE. The CDR3 has 16 amino acids. CDR3 DNA sequence: TGTGCCAGCAGCCCCCGCGGAGCAGTCCGCACAGATACGCAGTATTTT. Translation gives CASSPRGAVRTDTQYF.

The chain carries TRBV10-3 and TRBJ2-3; TRBD2 matches at 7 bases. After removal of 6 bases from V and 5 bases from J, the junction contained 5 bases not matched to a gene. This CDR3 has 13 amino acids. The germline V gene has CDR1 ENHRY and CDR2 SYGVKD. For the CDR3, the DNA is TGTGCCATCAGGCGGGAGAAGGTAGATACGCAGTATTTT. The encoded protein is CAIRREKVDTQYF.

The CDR3 is CASRWTGVDTEAFF. The CDR3 DNA reads as TGTGCCAGCAGATGGACAGGGGTCGACACTGAAGCTTTCTTT. The rearrangement uses TRBV6-5 and TRBJ1-1; 9 bases match TRBD1. The V and J ends lost 6 bases and 3 bases, in that order; junction bases with no gene match: 5. The germline V gene encodes CDR1 MNHEY and CDR2 SVGAGI. CDR3 length: 14 residues.

The V gene is TRBV29-1, the J gene TRBJ2-3; a possible D gene is TRBD2 (6 bases). V dropped 6 bases and J dropped 3 bases, with 22 bases sitting between them. Germline CDR1 is SQVTM and CDR2 is ANQGSEA. The CDR3 consists of 16 residues. The chain's CDR3 is CSVRGILVGSTDTQYF. CDR3 sequence (DNA): TGCAGCGTCCGCGGGATACTAGTGGGGTCAACAGATACGCAGTATTTT.

A single count supports this clone. V is TRBV3-1 (or the pseudogene TRBV3-2) and J is TRBJ2-7, with a possible D match to TRBD2 (6 bases). CDR3 length: 15 residues. The germline V gene encodes CDR1 LGHDT and CDR2 YNNKEL (reference sequence). Deletions cut 1 base from V and 7 bases from J, with 17 bases between. The CDR3 is CASSQAVLAGKEQYF. In nucleotides, the CDR3 is TGTGCCAGCAGCCAAGCCGTACTTGCGGGGAAGGAGCAGTACTTC.

This clone has just a few counts. CDR3 amino acids: CASSPTGGIGQPQHF. The DNA of the CDR3 is TGTGCCAGCAGTCCGACAGGGGGAATCGGTCAGCCCCAGCATTTT. This sequence joins TRBV5-5 and TRBJ1-5, with TRBD1 identical over 9 bases. CDR3 length: 15 residues. V was clipped by 5 bases and J by 6 bases; unmatched bases: 9. Germline V gene sequence: CDR1 SGHKS, CDR2 YYEKEE (reference sequence).

This chain uses TRBV3-1 (or the pseudogene TRBV3-2) with TRBJ2-2; D is possibly TRBD2 (5 bases). Germline-derived CDR1 and CDR2 are LGHDT and YNNKEL (reference sequence). The CDR3 consists of 14 residues. The ends were cut back, 1 base at V and 5 bases at J, with 8 bases in the middle. The CDR3 reads CASSQGGRTGELFF. CDR3 coding DNA: TGTGCCAGCAGCCAAGGAGGGCGGACCGGGGAGCTGTTTTTT.

This chain joins TRBV6-5 and TRBJ2-3; 7 bases agree with TRBD1. CDR1 and CDR2 from the germline V gene are MNHEY and SVGAGI. V was pared by 0 bases and J by 3 bases, with 6 bases of the junction left unmatched. This CDR3 contains 16 residues. In DNA, the CDR3 is TGTGCCAGCAGTTACTCGAGACAGGGTAGAACAGATACGCAGTATTTT. Amino acid sequence: CASSYSRQGRTDTQYF.

The rearrangement uses TRBV2 and TRBJ2-2; D is unresolved. The CDR3 length is 15 residues. CDR1 is SNHLY, CDR2 FYNNEI, per germline. The V end lost 4 bases, the J end lost 7 bases, and 16 bases lay between the germline ends. The CDR3 spells CASSVTHQISGELFF. CDR3 DNA: TGTGCCAGCAGTGTAACCCATCAGATCAGCGGGGAGCTGTTTTTT.

This chain uses TRBV6-5 with TRBJ2-7, with D maybe TRBD2 (6 bases). Trimming took 4 bases from V and 3 from J, leaving 16 bases between them. Germline lookup yields CDR1 MNHEY and CDR2 SVGAGI. The CDR3 totals 15 residues. The CDR3 nucleotides are TGTGCCAGCAGTTCGGGAGTGTTACCCAACTACGAGCAGTACTTC. Its translation is CASSSGVLPNYEQYF.

V usage is TRBV5-8 and J usage is TRBJ2-1; TRBD1 agrees at 8 bases. This CDR3 contains 15 residues. Per germline, CDR1 SGHTS and CDR2 YDEGEE. V was clipped by 0 bases and J by 6 bases; unmatched bases: 5. The CDR3 spells CASSLGQGIGNEQFF. The CDR3 DNA follows: TGTGCCAGCAGCTTGGGACAGGGGATTGGCAATGAGCAGTTCTTC.

The CDR3 loop reads CATARYNEQFF. DNA of the CDR3: TGTGCCACCGCCAGGTACAATGAGCAGTTCTTC. V is TRBV24-1 and J is TRBJ2-1; no clear D gene. CDR1 is KGHDR, CDR2 SFDVKD, per germline. The CDR3 runs to 11 residues. V was pared by 9 bases and J by 4 bases, with 6 bases between.

The chain is built from TRBV6-5 and TRBJ1-1; D is perhaps TRBD1 (5 bases). V gave up 0 bases and J gave up 8 bases, with 10 bases separating them. CDR1 and CDR2 from the germline V gene are MNHEY and SVGAGI. There are 13 residues in the CDR3. CDR3 amino acids: CASSYSIQGEAFF. The DNA of the CDR3 is TGTGCCAGCAGTTACTCGATTCAGGGAGAAGCTTTCTTT.

This chain links TRBV7-2 with TRBJ2-5; perhaps TRBD2 as D (5 bases). CDR1 and CDR2 from the germline V gene are SGHTA and FQGNSA. This CDR3 is 14 amino acids long. Trimming stripped 1 base from V and 4 bases from J, with 10 bases between. This CDR3 reads CASSLVYGVETQYF. CDR3 bases: TGTGCCAGCAGCTTAGTATACGGGGTAGAGACCCAGTACTTC.

The CDR3 reads CASSTGQGQETQYF. The DNA of the CDR3 is TGTGCCAGCAGTACTGGTCAGGGCCAAGAGACCCAGTACTTC. This chain joins TRBV28 and TRBJ2-5; D perhaps matches TRBD1 (5 bases). The V and J ends lost 5 bases and 1 base respectively, with 11 bases between them. The CDR3 runs to 14 residues. The germline gives CDR1 MDHEN, CDR2 SYDVKM.